The text below deals with one TCR beta chain. Its antigen is undetermined. Libraries were prepared by immunoSEQ multiplex PCR; TCRdb keeps only in-frame clonotypes and omits some of them. The data show hundreds of thousands of clones, with around 88% seen just once and about 10% held by the top ten. The data belong to a study of Ad26.COV2.S vaccination and SARS-CoV-2 variants. Background on the study: Of the COV1001 trial arms, the Ad26.COV2.S arm included the donor. Findings and limits, study-wide: Analytic work on TCR breadth and depth might have understated the full extent of total T cell responses.

The CDR3 is 15 amino acids. Germline CDR1 and CDR2: LGHNA and YSLEER. Trimming removed 4 bases from V and 0 bases from J, with 12 bases in between. The treatment is: some 19 received Ad26.COV2.S at low or high dose, single or two shots; about 5 received placebo; per-sample allocation not given. The samples were gathered on day 63 after the first injection of vaccine or placebo. An adult of 18-55 years in Boston served as donor. Sequencing used peripheral blood, obtained in a trial of Ad26.COV2.S vaccine versus placebo. This rearrangement joins TRBV4-3 to TRBJ2-5, with D perhaps matching TRBD2 (5 bases). This clonotype was sampled from a person aged 18-60 years who received the Ad26.COV2.S COVID-19 vaccine or a placebo. DNA of the CDR3: TGCGCCAGCAGCCTTTTATCCGGGAACCAAGAGACCCAGTACTTC. It codes for CASSLLSGNQETQYF.